Below, 9 T cell receptor beta chains from the same sample are listed, as sequenced in a study of blood T cell repertoires in COVID-19. Assay used: immunoSEQ multiplex PCR; TCRdb lists only in-frame clones, some missing. The table has around 310,000 clones, 90% seen once. Sequencing used peripheral blood. These receptors originate from a woman in her thirties or forties with COVID-19, enrolled during active disease.

The chain has TRBV30 and TRBJ2-3; 12 nucleotides align to TRBD2. The germline V gene encodes CDR1 GTSNPN and CDR2 SVGIG (reference sequence). The CDR3 runs to 15 residues. V shed 1 base, J shed 1 base, and the junction held 0 bases outside the gene matches. The CDR3 spells CAWSGLAGGTDTQYF. CDR3 DNA: TGTGCCTGGAGTGGACTAGCGGGGGGCACAGATACGCAGTATTTT.

The gene calls are TRBV18 and TRBJ2-3; no definite D call. With 3 bases removed from V and 0 bases from J, the gap between germline ends came to 13 bases. This CDR3 is 16 amino acids long. Looked up from germline, CDR1 is KGHSH and CDR2 is LQKENI. This chain's CDR3 is CASSPSQAISTDTQYF. CDR3 DNA: TGTGCCAGCTCACCGTCCCAAGCGATCAGCACAGATACGCAGTATTTT.

The chain uses TRBV19 and TRBJ1-2, with TRBD1 matching 7 bases. V was clipped by 3 bases and J by 3 bases; unmatched bases: 4. This CDR3 contains 14 residues. Germline V gives CDR1 LNHDA, CDR2 SQIVND (reference sequence). The CDR3 nucleotides read TGTGCCAGTAGTATCGACAGGGCCTACTATGGCTACACCTTC. Amino acid sequence: CASSIDRAYYGYTF.

The rearrangement joins TRBV7-8 to TRBJ2-3; TRBD2 matches 11 bases. The length of the CDR3 is 17 residues. Looked up from germline, CDR1 is SGHVS and CDR2 is FQNEAQ. With 0 bases clipped from V and 1 base from J, the junction kept 3 bases outside the gene matches. The DNA of the CDR3 is TGTGCCAGCAGCTTAGCCCCACTAGCGGGAGGCACAGATACGCAGTATTTT. Amino acids: CASSLAPLAGGTDTQYF. Combining the CDR3 with reference TRBV7-8 and TRBJ2-3 gives the whole variable domain GAGVSQSPRYKVAKRGQDVALRCDPISGHVSLFWYQQALGQGPEFLTYFQNEAQLDKSGLPSDRFFAERPEGSVSTLKIQRTQQEDSAVYLCASSLAPLAGGTDTQYFGPGTRLTVL.

The chain joins TRBV9 to TRBJ1-2; the D is unclear. Between the trimmed V and J ends, which lost 4 bases and 0 bases, there was a span of 4 bases. The CDR3 has 12 residues. In germline, CDR1 is SGDLS, CDR2 YYNGEE. CDR3 DNA sequence: TGTGCCAGCAGCCCTTCTAACTATGGCTACACCTTC. Its translation: CASSPSNYGYTF.

The rearrangement links TRBV19 to TRBJ1-4; 7 bases are a match to TRBD1. Looked up from germline, CDR1 is LNHDA and CDR2 is SQIVND (reference sequence). J was trimmed by 8 bases and V by 11 bases; bases with no gene match: 5. CDR3 length equals 11 residues. The DNA of the CDR3 is TGTGCCTCAGGGGGACGGGAAAAACTGTTTTTT. Its translation: CASGGREKLFF.

This clone has only a few counts. The J gene is TRBJ2-2, the V gene TRBV11-2, with a possible D match to TRBD1 (5 bases). The ends were cut back, 4 bases at V and 6 bases at J, with 18 bases in the middle. Germline CDR1 reads SGHAT; CDR2 reads FQNNGV. This CDR3 spans 16 amino acids. The CDR3: CASSSPLSGLSGELFF. CDR3 nucleotide sequence: TGTGCCAGCAGCTCCCCTTTGTCAGGGCTCTCCGGGGAGCTGTTTTTT. The variable domain in full, completed from reference TRBV11-2 and TRBJ2-2, reads EAGVAQSPRYKIIEKRQSVAFWCNPISGHATLYWYQQILGQGPKLLIQFQNNGVVDDSQLPKDRFSAERLKGVDSTLKIQPAKLEDSAVYLCASSSPLSGLSGELFFGEGSRLTVL.

The chain is built from TRBV27 and TRBJ2-2; a weak D match, TRBD2 (6 bases). The CDR3 extends over 15 amino acids. Trimming shortened V by 6 bases and J by 1 base, and 12 bases separated the two germline ends. Germline V gives CDR1 MNHEY, CDR2 SMNVEV (reference sequence). The CDR3 protein is CASRRRAMNTGELFF. CDR3 DNA: TGTGCCAGCAGAAGGAGGGCAATGAACACCGGGGAGCTGTTTTTT.

CDR3 in amino acids: CASSSGTSLYEQYF. CDR3 bases: TGTGCCAGCAGTTCCGGGACTAGTTTGTACGAGCAGTACTTC. The chain couples TRBV28 to TRBJ2-7, with TRBD2 matching over 8 bases. V shed 4 bases and J 4 bases; nucleotides not matched to a gene: 6. CDR1 is MDHEN and CDR2 is SYDVKM in the germline V gene. CDR3 length: 14 residues. Drawing the rest from reference TRBV28 and TRBJ2-7, the complete variable domain is DVKVTQSSRYLVKRTGEKVFLECVQDMDHENMFWYRQDPGLGLRLIYFSYDVKMKEKGDIPEGYSVSREKKERFSLILESASTNQTSMYLCASSSGTSLYEQYFGPGTRLTVT.